Below are 8 T cell receptor beta chains sequenced from a single sample in a study of blood T cell repertoires in COVID-19. The repertoire was sequenced with immunoSEQ multiplex PCR; TCRdb's copy has only in-frame clones and lacks some. The data contain fewer than 200,000 clones, roughly 79% of them singletons. What was sequenced was peripheral blood. The receptor set was obtained from a woman aged 70-85 years with acute or convalescent COVID-19.

The chain uses TRBV5-6 and TRBJ2-1; D might be TRBD2 (5 bases). Trimming took off 4 bases at V and 4 bases at J, with 18 bases between the two ends. Germline loops: CDR1 SGHDT, CDR2 YYEEEE. The CDR3 sequence is 16 residues long. The CDR3 sequence: CASSLPLGRDYNEQFF. CDR3 DNA sequence: TGTGCCAGCAGCCTACCCTTAGGACGGGATTACAATGAGCAGTTCTTC.

This clone was observed once. The chain joins TRBV10-1 to TRBJ2-2, with D perhaps matching TRBD1 (5 bases). Trimming shortened V by 5 bases and J by 3 bases, and 13 bases separated the two germline ends. The germline V gene encodes CDR1 WNHNN and CDR2 SYGVQD (reference sequence). The CDR3 extends over 15 amino acids. This CDR3 reads CASSSDSSYTGELFF. The CDR3 DNA reads as TGCGCCAGCAGTTCAGACAGTTCGTACACCGGGGAGCTGTTTTTT.

The V gene is TRBV6-5, the J gene TRBJ2-7; 12 nucleotides line up with TRBD2. This CDR3 is 13 amino acids long. Germline V gene data show CDR1 as MNHEY and CDR2 as SVGAGI. V was clipped by 9 bases and J by 3 bases; unmatched bases: 3. DNA for the CDR3: TGTGCCAGTTCTAGCGGGGGGGTCTACGAGCAGTACTTC. Translating it yields CASSSGGVYEQYF.

V and J are TRBV5-1 and TRBJ2-3; TRBD2 matches 7 bases. In germline, CDR1 is SGHRS, CDR2 YFSETQ. V gave up 4 bases and J gave up 3 bases; unmatched junction bases: 14. The length of the CDR3 is 17 residues. The CDR3, as DNA: TGCGCCAGCAGCCCCACGGTGGGCGGGAGTAGAACAGATACGCAGTATTTT. Translation: CASSPTVGGSRTDTQYF.

The CDR3 sequence: CASSSPPDRGKFYCNQPQHF. Here the CDR3 DNA reads TGTGCCAGCAGTTCCCCTCCGGACAGGGGTAAGTTTTATTGCAATCAGCCCCAGCATTTT. The J gene is TRBJ1-5, the V gene TRBV27, with 9 positions matching TRBD1. This CDR3 region has 20 residues. The V gene end was trimmed by 4 bases and the J gene end by 2 bases; junction bases not matched to a gene: 18. Germline V gene data show CDR1 as MNHEY and CDR2 as SMNVEV (reference sequence).

To note about this clone: One junction end does not reproduce the germline sequence, and a read error may be involved. The chain carries TRBV7-2 and TRBJ2-7, with 8 bases fitting TRBD2. Germline CDR1 is SGHTA and CDR2 is FQGNSA. The CDR3 runs 15 residues. The CDR3 loop reads CASSLASGLSYEQYF. The CDR3 nucleotides are TGTGCCAGCAGCCTAGCTAGCGGGCTCTCCTACGAGCAGTACTTC.

This chain joins TRBV19 and TRBJ2-5; the match to TRBD2 covers 10 bases. Trimming removed 6 bases from V and 2 bases from J; junction bases left unmatched: 6. This CDR3 spans 15 amino acids. The germline gives CDR1 LNHDA, CDR2 SQIVND (reference sequence). CDR3 in DNA: TGTGCCAGTAGCGCCCTGACTAGCGGGCAAGAGACCCAGTACTTC. Translating gives CASSALTSGQETQYF. Supplemented by reference TRBV19 and TRBJ2-5, the full variable domain reads DGGITQSPKYLFRKEGQNVTLSCEQNLNHDAMYWYRQDPGQGLRLIYYSQIVNDFQKGDIAEGYSVSREKKESFPLTVTSAQKNPTAFYLCASSALTSGQETQYFGPGTRLLVL.

J is TRBJ1-1 and V is TRBV2; TRBD1 aligns across 7 bases. The CDR3 totals 15 residues. Per germline, CDR1 SNHLY and CDR2 FYNNEI. J was trimmed by 0 bases and V by 5 bases; bases with no gene match: 6. The CDR3 sequence is CASSRDRRVNTEAFF. In DNA, the CDR3 is TGTGCCAGCAGTCGGGACAGACGAGTGAACACTGAAGCTTTCTTT.